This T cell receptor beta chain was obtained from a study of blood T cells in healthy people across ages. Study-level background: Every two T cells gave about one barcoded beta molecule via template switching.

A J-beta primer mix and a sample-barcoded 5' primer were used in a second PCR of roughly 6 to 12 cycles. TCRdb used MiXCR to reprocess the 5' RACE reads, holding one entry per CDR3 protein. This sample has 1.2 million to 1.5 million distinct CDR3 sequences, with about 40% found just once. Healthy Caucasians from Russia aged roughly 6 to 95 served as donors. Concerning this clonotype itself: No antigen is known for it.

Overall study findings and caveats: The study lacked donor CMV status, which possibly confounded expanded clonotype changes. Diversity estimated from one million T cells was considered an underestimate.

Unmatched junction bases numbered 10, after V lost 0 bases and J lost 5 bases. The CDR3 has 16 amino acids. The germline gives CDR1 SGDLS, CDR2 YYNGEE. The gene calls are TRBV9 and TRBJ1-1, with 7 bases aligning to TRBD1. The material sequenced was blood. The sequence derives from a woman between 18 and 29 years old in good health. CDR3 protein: CASSVGGGERSTEAFF. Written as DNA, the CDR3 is TGTGCCAGCAGCGTAGGAGGGGGCGAGAGATCAACTGAAGCTTTCTTT.